The 21 T cell receptor beta chains below come from one sample, sequenced in a study of shared clonotypes between healthy human individuals. Sequencing used immunoSEQ multiplex PCR; TCRdb keeps in-frame clones, though not all of them. The data contain about 820,000 clones, approximately 92% of them seen just once; the ten biggest clones take up around 24%. Naive CD8 isolation took CD45RO-negative cells positively selected for CCR7 and excluded terminally differentiated effector memory CD45RA+ cells. Specimen: naive CD8+ T cells sorted from blood. The receptors come from a man aged 25-45 years in good health.

J is TRBJ1-1 and V is TRBV28; 7 bases are shared with TRBD1. The germline CDR1 and CDR2 sequences are MDHEN and SYDVKM. V dropped 2 bases and J dropped 1; count of bases not matched to a gene: 4. This CDR3 comprises 15 residues. The CDR3 here is CASSLGQEGNTEAFF. For the CDR3, the DNA is TGTGCCAGCAGTTTAGGACAGGAGGGGAACACTGAAGCTTTCTTT.

The chain links TRBV25-1 to TRBJ2-1; D may correspond to TRBD1 or TRBD2 (5 bases each). V was cut by 3 bases and J by 4 bases, with 13 bases left in between. In germline, CDR1 is MGHDK, CDR2 SYGVNS. The CDR3 is 15 amino acids. The CDR3 region has the DNA TGTGCCAGCAGTGAGTCTTTGGGGGAGTACAATGAGCAGTTCTTC. It encodes CASSESLGEYNEQFF.

About this clone: Other DNA sequences from this sample encode an identical CDR3 as well. The genes are TRBV7-9 and TRBJ2-1; 8 bases fit TRBD2. Germline values: CDR1 SEHNR, CDR2 FQNEAQ (reference sequence). The CDR3 is made up of 14 amino acids. V shed 2 bases and J 6 bases; nucleotides not matched to a gene: 3. In nucleotides, the CDR3 is TGTGCCAGCAGCTTACTGGCGGGAGGCAATGAGCAGTTCTTC. This translates into CASSLLAGGNEQFF.

The chain has TRBV11-1 and TRBJ2-3; the match to TRBD1 covers 8 bases. The CDR3 spans 16 residues. The V segment lost 5 bases and the J segment 1 base; nucleotides outside the gene matches: 8. The germline V gene has CDR1 SGHAT and CDR2 FQDESV (reference sequence). CDR3 loop: CASSLYGGQGTDTQYF. The CDR3 nucleotides read TGTGCCAGCAGCCTGTATGGGGGACAGGGCACAGATACGCAGTATTTT. The whole variable domain, filled in from reference TRBV11-1 and TRBJ2-3, reads EAEVAQSPRYKITEKSQAVAFWCDPISGHATLYWYRQILGQGPELLVQFQDESVVDDSQLPKDRFSAERLKGVDSTLKIQPAELGDSAMYLCASSLYGGQGTDTQYFGPGTRLTVL.

The J gene is TRBJ1-1, the V gene TRBV6-5; D is unresolved. Trimming left V 7 bases short and J 4 bases short, with 13 bases between. The germline V gene has CDR1 MNHEY and CDR2 SVGAGI. The CDR3 is 13 residues long. The CDR3 sequence: CASIKSRGTEAFF. The CDR3 DNA is TGTGCCAGCATCAAATCACGGGGCACTGAAGCTTTCTTT.

V is TRBV19 and J is TRBJ2-3; 12 nucleotides line up with TRBD2. Germline-derived CDR1 and CDR2 are LNHDA and SQIVND (reference sequence). Trimming took 3 bases from V and 2 from J; bases not matched to a gene: 9. The CDR3 contains 18 residues. This CDR3 reads CASSIRLAGEVFTDTQYF. For the CDR3, the DNA is TGTGCCAGTAGTATTCGACTAGCGGGAGAGGTTTTCACAGATACGCAGTATTTT. Using reference TRBV19 and TRBJ2-3 for the parts outside the CDR3, the full variable domain is DGGITQSPKYLFRKEGQNVTLSCEQNLNHDAMYWYRQDPGQGLRLIYYSQIVNDFQKGDIAEGYSVSREKKESFPLTVTSAQKNPTAFYLCASSIRLAGEVFTDTQYFGPGTRLTVL.

The CDR3: CASRKQGGGLAGLQFF. CDR3 coding DNA: TGTGCCAGCAGAAAACAGGGGGGGGGACTAGCGGGACTTCAGTTCTTC. This chain joins TRBV7-8 and TRBJ2-1; 13 bases map to TRBD2. The CDR3 totals 16 residues. With 6 bases clipped from V and 13 bases from J, the junction kept 15 bases outside the gene matches. Per germline, CDR1 SGHVS and CDR2 FQNEAQ.

The CDR3: CASSSDGGTVKFF. The DNA for the CDR3 is TGTGCCAGCAGCTCTGATGGCGGGACAGTCAAGTTCTTC. The V and J genes are TRBV9 and TRBJ2-1, with a weak D call TRBD1 (7 bases). The V gene lost 4 bases and the J gene lost 14 bases, with 19 bases spanning the gap. The CDR3 has 13 amino acids. Germline values: CDR1 SGDLS, CDR2 YYNGEE.

V and J are TRBV5-1 and TRBJ2-7; D might be TRBD2 (6 bases). The CDR3 has 14 residues. CDR1 is SGHRS, CDR2 YFSETQ, per germline. Trimming stripped 4 bases from V and 6 bases from J, with 17 bases between. The CDR3 DNA is TGCGCCAGCAGCCTTGACAGCGGAGGGTTCGAGCAGTACTTC. Residues: CASSLDSGGFEQYF.

The chain joins TRBV5-1 to TRBJ1-2; D remains ambiguous. V lost 0 bases and J lost 4, with 10 bases in between. There are 14 residues in the CDR3. Germline loops: CDR1 SGHRS, CDR2 YFSETQ. CDR3 DNA sequence: TGCGCCAGCAGCTTGGCCGTCAGTTTCTATGGCTACACCTTC. This codes for CASSLAVSFYGYTF. The variable domain in full, with the rest retrieved from reference TRBV5-1 and TRBJ1-2, is KAGVTQTPRYLIKTRGQQVTLSCSPISGHRSVSWYQQTPGQGLQFLFEYFSETQRNKGNFPGRFSGRQFSNSRSEMNVSTLELGDSALYLCASSLAVSFYGYTFGSGTRLTVV.

The chain employs TRBV18 and TRBJ1-1, with D hard to call. The CDR3 is made up of 14 amino acids. Looked up from germline, CDR1 is KGHSH and CDR2 is LQKENI. Between the trimmed V and J ends, which lost 6 bases and 8 bases, there was a span of 19 bases. This CDR3 is CASSPVPETEEAFF. CDR3 coding DNA: TGTGCCAGCTCTCCTGTCCCCGAAACTGAGGAAGCTTTCTTT.

This chain connects TRBV7-9 to TRBJ1-3, with a tentative D call TRBD1 (6 bases). The germline V gene encodes CDR1 SEHNR and CDR2 FQNEAQ (reference sequence). The CDR3 length is 17 residues. V was pared by 5 bases and J by 0 bases, with 17 bases between. CDR3 sequence: CASSPQRTASSGNTIYF. Here the CDR3 DNA reads TGTGCCAGCAGCCCCCAAAGGACAGCGAGCTCTGGAAACACCATATATTTT.

This clone has a single count. The gene calls are TRBV6-1 and TRBJ1-5; 8 bases agree with TRBD1. The CDR3 contains 15 residues. Germline trimming cut 6 bases from V and 1 base from J; bases unmatched to any gene: 5. CDR1 and CDR2 (germline): MNHNS, SASEGT. The CDR3 sequence is CASRGQVLSNQPQHF. The DNA of the CDR3 is TGTGCCAGCAGGGGACAGGTTCTGAGCAATCAGCCCCAGCATTTT.

The chain uses TRBV7-9 and TRBJ2-7; 10 bases fit TRBD2. CDR1 is SEHNR, CDR2 FQNEAQ, per germline (reference sequence). The CDR3 runs 16 residues. V lost 5 bases to trimming and J lost 0 bases; unmatched junction nucleotides: 7. The CDR3 nucleotides read TGTGCCAGCAGCACTAGTAGCGGGAGGTCCTCCTACGAGCAGTACTTC. It yields the protein CASSTSSGRSSYEQYF.

The V and J genes are TRBV19 and TRBJ1-5; D remains ambiguous. The CDR3 sequence is 13 residues long. V lost 3 bases and J lost 0, with 3 bases in between. In germline, CDR1 is LNHDA, CDR2 SQIVND (reference sequence). Here the CDR3 DNA reads TGTGCCAGTAGTATGGTTAGCAATCAGCCCCAGCATTTT. It is translated as CASSMVSNQPQHF.

The chain employs TRBV2 and TRBJ2-7, with 8 bases matching TRBD2. The CDR3 length is 15 residues. From germline, CDR1 is SNHLY and CDR2 FYNNEI. Germline trimming cut 5 bases from V and 3 bases from J; bases unmatched to any gene: 9. CDR3 residues: CASSSPGLGDYEQYF. Written as DNA, the CDR3 is TGTGCCAGCAGTTCTCCGGGACTAGGAGACTACGAGCAGTACTTC.

Details on this clone: This sample also contains other DNA sequences that code for the same CDR3. The chain couples TRBV27 to TRBJ2-7, with no clear D. The CDR3 contains 14 residues. Germline V gives CDR1 MNHEY, CDR2 SMNVEV (reference sequence). Trimming shortened V by 5 bases and J by 0 bases, and 11 bases separated the two germline ends. The CDR3, as DNA: TGTGCCAGCAGTCCGGGCCTAAGCTCCTACGAGCAGTACTTC. Translation: CASSPGLSSYEQYF.

The chain joins TRBV4-1 to TRBJ1-2; D is undetermined. V was clipped by 1 base and J by 1 base, with 4 bases between them. Germline assignment: CDR1 MGHRA and CDR2 YSYEKL. This CDR3 has 13 residues. DNA of the CDR3: TGCGCCAGCAGCCAAGTGGATAACTATGGCTACACCTTC. Amino acid sequence: CASSQVDNYGYTF.

Of note for this clone: Other DNA variants within this sample encode the same CDR3. The gene calls are TRBV5-1 and TRBJ2-3; D might be TRBD1 or TRBD2, each matching 6 bases. Trimming stripped 1 base from V and 3 bases from J, with 9 bases between. From germline, CDR1 is SGHRS and CDR2 YFSETQ. The CDR3 has 14 residues. The CDR3 is CASSLLGGTDTQYF. CDR3 bases: TGCGCCAGCAGCTTGCTAGGGGGGACAGATACGCAGTATTTT.

The chain recombines TRBV14 with TRBJ2-3; unclear D gene. This CDR3 spans 14 amino acids. Germline V gene sequence: CDR1 SGHDN, CDR2 FVKESK. V shed 1 base and J shed 3 bases, with 8 bases lying between them. CDR3 in DNA: TGTGCCAGCAGCCAAGGGATCCGGACAGATACGCAGTATTTT. Residues: CASSQGIRTDTQYF. The entire variable domain, with the rest obtained from reference TRBV14 and TRBJ2-3, is as follows: EAGVTQFPSHSVIEKGQTVTLRCDPISGHDNLYWYRRVMGKEIKFLLHFVKESKQDESGMPNNRFLAERTGGTYSTLKVQPAELEDSGVYFCASSQGIRTDTQYFGPGTRLTVL.

This chain links TRBV4-1 with TRBJ2-7; D remains ambiguous. This CDR3 comprises 16 residues. Germline values: CDR1 MGHRA, CDR2 YSYEKL. V was pared by 2 bases and J by 5 bases, with 19 bases between. The CDR3 DNA sequence: TGCGCCAGCAGCCAATGGCTCGGCCCGTCAGTTGACGAGCAGTACTTC. Amino acids: CASSQWLGPSVDEQYF.